A single sample is the source of the 23 T cell receptor beta chains below, sequenced in a study of early T cells in non-severe SARS-CoV-2 infection. TCRdb re-analysed the 5' RACE reads in MiXCR, keeping a single row per CDR3 protein. The repertoire holds approximately 65,000 distinct CDR3 sequences, with approximately 12% as singletons. Material for sequencing was whole blood. The receptors shown here come from an adult who was a healthcare worker with PCR-confirmed SARS-CoV-2 infection or an uninfected control (not recorded which).

CDR3 sequence: CASSGGSNTEAFF. The CDR3 region has the DNA TGTGCCAGCTCAGGGGGCTCGAACACTGAAGCTTTCTTT. The chain joins TRBV6-5 to TRBJ1-1, with 8 bases lining up with TRBD1. Germline values: CDR1 MNHEY, CDR2 SVGAGI. With 8 bases clipped from V and 1 base from J, the junction kept 3 bases outside the gene matches. The CDR3 contains 13 residues.

This clonotype occurred many times. The rearrangement uses TRBV7-9 and TRBJ1-5; D not certain. V lost 5 bases to trimming and J lost 7 bases, with 15 bases between them. This CDR3 has 14 amino acids. Germline CDR1 is SEHNR and CDR2 is FQNEAQ (reference sequence). This CDR3 is CASSPGGGNQPQHF. In DNA, the CDR3 is TGTGCCAGCAGCCCTGGTGGAGGGAACCAGCCCCAGCATTTT.

The J gene is TRBJ1-2, the V gene TRBV27; TRBD1 agrees at 12 bases. The germline V gene has CDR1 MNHEY and CDR2 SMNVEV (reference sequence). V shed 3 bases, J shed 8 bases, and the junction held 7 bases outside the gene matches. The CDR3 spans 15 residues. The CDR3 reads CASSFRDRGRLGYTF. The CDR3 coding sequence is TGTGCCAGCAGTTTTAGGGACAGGGGGCGTTTAGGCTACACCTTC.

The table lists this clonotype with a few counts. The J gene is TRBJ1-6, the V gene TRBV7-2; a possible D gene is TRBD1 (5 bases). V shed 0 bases and J shed 6 bases, with 9 bases lying between them. CDR1 SGHTA and CDR2 FQGNSA come from the germline V gene. This CDR3 spans 15 amino acids. In DNA form, the CDR3 reads TGTGCCAGCAGCTTAGCGTGGGGGGTTAATTCACCCCTCCACTTT. Amino acid sequence: CASSLAWGVNSPLHF.

In its sample, this clonotype was seen many times. The V call is TRBV20-1, the J call TRBJ2-3; 10 bases match TRBD2. Germline V gene data show CDR1 as DFQATT and CDR2 as SNEGSKA (reference sequence). The V and J ends lost 5 bases and 3 bases, in that order; junction bases with no gene match: 8. The CDR3 covers 15 residues. The CDR3 sequence: CSAGPLAGNTDTQYF. For the CDR3, the DNA is TGCAGTGCTGGACCACTAGCGGGGAATACAGATACGCAGTATTTT.

In this sample, this clonotype turned up a few times. V and J are TRBV2 and TRBJ1-5; no reliable D call. This CDR3 has 13 residues. CDR1 and CDR2 from the germline V gene are SNHLY and FYNNEI. V was pared by 7 bases and J by 6 bases, with 13 bases between. CDR3 nucleotides: TGTGCCAGCAATTTGGGGTTGGGTCAGCCCCAGCATTTT. It translates to CASNLGLGQPQHF.

V gene TRBV19 combines with J gene TRBJ1-5, with D perhaps TRBD1 (5 bases). Germline V lookup: CDR1 LNHDA, CDR2 SQIVND (reference sequence). With 4 bases removed from V and 0 bases from J, the gap between germline ends came to 7 bases. This CDR3 region has 14 residues. The CDR3 is CASSRGFSNQPQHF. The CDR3 nucleotides read TGTGCCAGTAGTAGGGGCTTTAGCAATCAGCCCCAGCATTTT.

This clonotype has a handful of counts. This sequence joins TRBV2 and TRBJ2-4; D is unclear. Germline V lookup: CDR1 SNHLY, CDR2 FYNNEI. Trimming cost V 4 bases and J 6 bases, with 13 bases left between them. This CDR3 is built from 14 residues. The CDR3: CASSGLENLNIQYF. The CDR3 region has the DNA TGTGCCAGCAGTGGGCTAGAGAATTTAAACATTCAGTACTTC.

This clonotype was detected only a few times. The CDR3 loop reads CASSSDVPIRLQYF. CDR3 sequence (DNA): TGTGCCAGCAGTTCTGACGTACCAATCCGTCTGCAGTATTTT. This rearrangement joins TRBV12-3 or TRBV12-4 to TRBJ2-3; no reliable D call. The CDR3 spans 14 residues. V was clipped by 4 bases and J by 11 bases, with 19 bases between them.

The CDR3 loop reads CASGLDGLYGYTF. The CDR3 nucleotides are TGTGCTAGTGGTTTAGACGGCCTCTATGGCTACACCTTC. The chain couples TRBV12-5 to TRBJ1-2; D is unclear. The CDR3 loop spans 13 amino acids. Trimming took off 3 bases at V and 4 bases at J, with 9 bases between the two ends. Germline values: CDR1 LGHNT, CDR2 FRNRAP.

Ten or more counts support this clonotype. The chain employs TRBV29-1 and TRBJ1-4; no firm D call. The germline V gene encodes CDR1 SQVTM and CDR2 ANQGSEA. The CDR3 spans 13 residues. Trimming stripped 7 bases from V and 3 bases from J, with 12 bases between. CDR3 DNA sequence: TGCAGCGCAACTCGAACCCCTAATGAAAAACTGTTTTTT. Translated: CSATRTPNEKLFF. Filled out from reference TRBV29-1 and TRBJ1-4, the complete variable domain reads SAVISQKPSRDICQRGTSLTIQCQVDSQVTMMFWYRQQPGQSLTLIATANQGSEATYESGFVIDKFPISRPNLTFSTLTVSNMSPEDSSIYLCSATRTPNEKLFFGSGTQLSVL.

This clonotype was counted only a few times. The J gene is TRBJ2-3, the V gene TRBV11-2; the match to TRBD2 covers 13 bases. The V gene end was trimmed by 4 bases and the J gene end by 0 bases; junction bases not matched to a gene: 7. Germline assignment: CDR1 SGHAT and CDR2 FQNNGV. The CDR3 contains 18 residues. CDR3 in amino acids: CASSSTGLAGSSTDTQYF. The CDR3 nucleotides are TGTGCCAGCAGCTCCACGGGACTAGCGGGGTCTAGCACAGATACGCAGTATTTT. The variable domain in full, completed from reference TRBV11-2 and TRBJ2-3, reads EAGVAQSPRYKIIEKRQSVAFWCNPISGHATLYWYQQILGQGPKLLIQFQNNGVVDDSQLPKDRFSAERLKGVDSTLKIQPAKLEDSAVYLCASSSTGLAGSSTDTQYFGPGTRLTVL.

The CDR3 spells CAWSPPSTGLNYGYTF. The CDR3 DNA is TGTGCCTGGAGTCCCCCCTCGACAGGGCTCAACTATGGCTACACCTTC. The rearrangement joins TRBV30 to TRBJ1-2; 7 bases are shared with TRBD1. This CDR3 spans 16 amino acids. Germline CDR1 reads GTSNPN; CDR2 reads SVGIG (reference sequence). V was clipped by 2 bases and J by 2 bases; unmatched bases: 11.

This clonotype was observed a few times. The chain carries TRBV6-5 and TRBJ1-1, with D possibly being TRBD1 (6 bases). Germline V gene sequence: CDR1 MNHEY, CDR2 SVGAGI. The CDR3 runs 14 residues. V lost 5 bases to trimming and J lost 4 bases, with 14 bases between them. CDR3: CASSPRGGPTEAFF. CDR3 in DNA: TGTGCCAGCAGTCCCCGCGGGGGCCCCACTGAAGCTTTCTTT.

This clonotype was seen a few times. The rearrangement uses TRBV18 and TRBJ1-4; 7 nucleotides agree with TRBD1. The V and J ends lost 4 bases and 0 bases, in that order; junction bases with no gene match: 2. This CDR3 comprises 15 residues. Germline V CDR1 and CDR2: KGHSH, LQKENI. The CDR3 loop reads CASSLTGATNEKLFF. The CDR3 bases are TGTGCCAGCTCACTCACAGGGGCAACTAATGAAAAACTGTTTTTT. The full variable domain, with the rest looked up from reference TRBV18 and TRBJ1-4, is NAGVMQNPRHLVRRRGQEARLRCSPMKGHSHVYWYRQLPEEGLKFMVYLQKENIIDESGMPKERFSAEFPKEGPSILRIQQVVRGDSAAYFCASSLTGATNEKLFFGSGTQLSVL.

The gene calls are TRBV12-3 or TRBV12-4 and TRBJ1-1, with D tentatively TRBD1 (6 bases). Deletions cut 3 bases from V and 4 bases from J, with 9 bases between. This CDR3 has 13 residues. CDR3 nucleotide sequence: TGTGCCAGCAGTTTGGGGGGGCCCACTGAAGCTTTCTTT. It translates to CASSLGGPTEAFF.

J is TRBJ2-7 and V is TRBV29-1; possible D gene TRBD2, 6 bases. This CDR3 contains 19 residues. Germline V gene data show CDR1 as SQVTM and CDR2 as ANQGSEA. V lost 6 bases, J lost 0 bases, and 30 bases lay in between. DNA for the CDR3: TGCAGCGTCGTCCAGGGCGGGATAACGAATAGCGGCCGCTCCTACGAGCAGTACTTC. Its translation is CSVVQGGITNSGRSYEQYF.

This clonotype was recorded many times. The CDR3 nucleotides read TGTGCCAGCAGCTTCGGGGCTCGTACCACTGAAGCTTTCTTT. It yields the protein CASSFGARTTEAFF. The chain is built from TRBV5-4 and TRBJ1-1; maybe TRBD1 (5 bases). The CDR3 covers 14 residues. The germline V and J ends were trimmed by 2 bases and 4 bases, with 12 bases remaining between them. Germline assignment: CDR1 SGHNT and CDR2 YYREEE (reference sequence).

There are many counts of this clonotype. The CDR3 DNA reads as TGTGCCAGCAGCTTAAGTCCAGGGGGCTACTACGAGCAGTACTTC. Its protein is CASSLSPGGYYEQYF. The chain combines TRBV11-2 with TRBJ2-7, with 8 bases aligning to TRBD1. J gave up 3 bases and V 2 bases, and 6 bases lay outside the gene matches. The CDR3 runs to 15 residues. Per germline, CDR1 SGHAT and CDR2 FQNNGV. Together with reference TRBV11-2 and TRBJ2-7, the CDR3 gives the full variable domain: EAGVAQSPRYKIIEKRQSVAFWCNPISGHATLYWYQQILGQGPKLLIQFQNNGVVDDSQLPKDRFSAERLKGVDSTLKIQPAKLEDSAVYLCASSLSPGGYYEQYFGPGTRLTVT.

This clonotype showed up just a few times. The rearrangement uses TRBV5-5 and TRBJ1-5; 9 bases fit TRBD1. Germline loops: CDR1 SGHKS, CDR2 YYEKEE (reference sequence). There are 15 residues in the CDR3. Trimming cost V 1 base and J 6 bases; bases outside gene matches: 5. The CDR3 DNA is TGTGCCAGCAGCTTGCTAACAGGGGGCGGTCAGCCCCAGCATTTT. This codes for CASSLLTGGGQPQHF.

This clonotype was seen repeatedly, ten times or more. The rearrangement links TRBV18 to TRBJ2-7; 9 positions agree with TRBD1. The V segment lost 5 bases and the J segment 5 bases; nucleotides outside the gene matches: 4. Germline V gene data show CDR1 as KGHSH and CDR2 as LQKENI. The CDR3 sequence is 13 residues long. The CDR3 DNA is TGTGCCAGCTCAGGGACAGGGCGCCACGAGCAGTACTTC. Translated, it gives CASSGTGRHEQYF.

This clonotype was recorded many times. This chain connects TRBV3-1 to TRBJ2-7, with TRBD2 matching 7 bases. This CDR3 comprises 13 residues. The germline V gene has CDR1 LGHDT and CDR2 YNNKEL (reference sequence). Trimming cost V 4 bases and J 3 bases; bases outside gene matches: 3. CDR3 sequence (DNA): TGTGCCAGCAGCCTGGGCGGGGGCTACGAGCAGTACTTC. Its translation is CASSLGGGYEQYF.

This clonotype appeared many times. The V call is TRBV29-1, the J call TRBJ1-2; 10 nucleotides line up with TRBD1. V shed 7 bases, J shed 10 bases, and the junction held 9 bases outside the gene matches. Germline CDR1 reads SQVTM; CDR2 reads ANQGSEA. The CDR3 is made up of 12 amino acids. The CDR3 is CSATIGTGAYTF. CDR3 DNA sequence: TGCAGCGCCACGATCGGGACAGGGGCCTACACCTTC.